The present TCR beta chain was sequenced within a study of human T cells and chemical hapten exposure. Sample time point: patch test 2, 6 weeks after DPC sensitization. Treatment described: therapeutic diphenylcyclopropenone sensitization with weekly scalp DPC. Venepuncture was done earlier than the placement of each patch test. Those who donated were patients with alopecia, 18 to 70 years of age, and suitable for DPC. The V segment lost 0 bases and the J segment 9 bases; nucleotides outside the gene matches: 10. The V gene's germline CDR1 is LGHDT and CDR2 YNNKEL (reference sequence). This CDR3 region has 17 residues. Findings and limits, study-wide: Alopecia in all donors means immunity may differ from healthy individuals.

Unique molecular identifiers were affixed to discrete cDNA molecules within the library. TCRdb re-called the RACE reads through MiXCR, storing one row per CDR3 protein. The sample yields about 110,000 distinct CDR3 sequences, 9.2% seen once. In this sample, this clonotype turned up a few times. What it recognizes is unknown. The V and J genes are TRBV3-1 and TRBJ1-6; the match to TRBD1 covers 8 bases. The sequence was obtained from a woman aged 40 to 55 with alopecia areata. Some clones in this sample may be carry-over from other donors' samples. The sequences come from whole blood, collected in connection with sensitization to the hapten diphenylcyclopropenone (DPC). For the CDR3, the DNA is TGTGCCAGCAGCCAAGATAAAATAGTACAGGGGGGTTCACCCCTCCACTTT. Translated: CASSQDKIVQGGSPLHF.